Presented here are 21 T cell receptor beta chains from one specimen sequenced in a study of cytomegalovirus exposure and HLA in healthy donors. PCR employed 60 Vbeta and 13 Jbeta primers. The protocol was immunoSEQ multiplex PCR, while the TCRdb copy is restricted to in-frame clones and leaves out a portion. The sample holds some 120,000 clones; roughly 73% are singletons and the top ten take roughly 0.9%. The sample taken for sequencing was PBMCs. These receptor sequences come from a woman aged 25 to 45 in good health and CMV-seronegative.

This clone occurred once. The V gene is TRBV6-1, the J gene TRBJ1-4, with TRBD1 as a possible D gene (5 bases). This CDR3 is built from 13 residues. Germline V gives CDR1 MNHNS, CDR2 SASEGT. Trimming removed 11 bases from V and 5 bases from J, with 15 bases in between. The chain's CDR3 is CAVNVAGNEKLFF. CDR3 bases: TGTGCCGTTAATGTCGCAGGGAATGAAAAACTGTTTTTT.

The CDR3 DNA follows: TGCGCCAGCAGCTTGGACAGGGGCGAGCAGTACTTC. It encodes CASSLDRGEQYF. V usage is TRBV5-1 and J usage is TRBJ2-7; 7 positions match TRBD1. The CDR3 is 12 residues long. V lost 0 bases and J lost 6; bases outside the gene matches: 0. In germline, CDR1 is SGHRS, CDR2 YFSETQ.

CDR3 amino acids: CASTGQHFMNTEAFF. CDR3 bases: TGTGCCAGCACGGGACAGCACTTCATGAACACTGAAGCTTTCTTT. The chain employs TRBV2 and TRBJ1-1; 7 bases match TRBD1. J lost 0 bases, V lost 7 bases, and 8 bases had no gene match. The CDR3 consists of 15 residues. Germline-derived CDR1 and CDR2 are SNHLY and FYNNEI.

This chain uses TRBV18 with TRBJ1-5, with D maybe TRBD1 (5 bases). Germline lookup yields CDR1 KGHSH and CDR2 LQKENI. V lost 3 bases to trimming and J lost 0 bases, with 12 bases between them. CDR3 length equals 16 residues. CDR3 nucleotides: TGTGCCAGCTCACCCCTCCCGGGACTTAGCAATCAGCCCCAGCATTTT. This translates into CASSPLPGLSNQPQHF.

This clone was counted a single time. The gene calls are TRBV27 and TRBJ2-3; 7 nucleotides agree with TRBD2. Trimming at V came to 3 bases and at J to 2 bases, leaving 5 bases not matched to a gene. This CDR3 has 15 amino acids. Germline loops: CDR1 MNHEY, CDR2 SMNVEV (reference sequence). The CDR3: CASSFRRGTTDTQYF. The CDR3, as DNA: TGTGCCAGCAGTTTTAGGCGGGGGACCACAGATACGCAGTATTTT.

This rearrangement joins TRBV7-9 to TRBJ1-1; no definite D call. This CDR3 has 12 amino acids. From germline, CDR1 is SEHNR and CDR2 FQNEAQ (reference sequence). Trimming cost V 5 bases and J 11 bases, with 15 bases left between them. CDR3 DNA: TGTGCCAGCAGCCTCCGGGGAGGGAGGGCTTTCTTT. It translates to CASSLRGGRAFF.

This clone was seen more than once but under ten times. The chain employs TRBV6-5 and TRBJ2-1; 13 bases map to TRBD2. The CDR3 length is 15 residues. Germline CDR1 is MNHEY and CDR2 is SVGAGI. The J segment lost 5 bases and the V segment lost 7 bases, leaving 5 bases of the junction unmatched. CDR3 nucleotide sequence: TGTGCCAGCACCGCCGGGACTAGCGGGAACAATGAGCAGTTCTTC. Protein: CASTAGTSGNNEQFF.

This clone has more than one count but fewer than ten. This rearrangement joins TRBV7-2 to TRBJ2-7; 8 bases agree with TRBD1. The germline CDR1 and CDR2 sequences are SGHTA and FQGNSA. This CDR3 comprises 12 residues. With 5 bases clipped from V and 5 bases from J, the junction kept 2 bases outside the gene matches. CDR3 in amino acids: CASSGQGHEQYF. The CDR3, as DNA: TGTGCCAGCAGCGGACAGGGACACGAGCAGTACTTC. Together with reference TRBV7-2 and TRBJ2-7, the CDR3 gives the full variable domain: GAGVSQSPSNKVTEKGKDVELRCDPISGHTALYWYRQSLGQGLEFLIYFQGNSAPDKSGLPSDRFSAERTGGSVSTLTIQRTQQEDSAVYLCASSGQGHEQYFGPGTRLTVT.

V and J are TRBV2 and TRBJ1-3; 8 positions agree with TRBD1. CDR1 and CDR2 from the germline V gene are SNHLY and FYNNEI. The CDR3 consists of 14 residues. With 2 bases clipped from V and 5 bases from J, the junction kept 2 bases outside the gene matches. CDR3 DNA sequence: TGTGCCAGCAGTGAACGGACAGGGCGAAACACCATATATTTT. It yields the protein CASSERTGRNTIYF.

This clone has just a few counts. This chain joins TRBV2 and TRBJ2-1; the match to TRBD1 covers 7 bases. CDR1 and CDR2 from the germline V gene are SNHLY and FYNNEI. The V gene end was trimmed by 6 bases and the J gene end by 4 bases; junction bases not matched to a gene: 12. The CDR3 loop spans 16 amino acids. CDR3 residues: CASRGQTSGGYNEQFF. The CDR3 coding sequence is TGTGCCAGCAGGGGACAGACCTCCGGTGGGTACAATGAGCAGTTCTTC.

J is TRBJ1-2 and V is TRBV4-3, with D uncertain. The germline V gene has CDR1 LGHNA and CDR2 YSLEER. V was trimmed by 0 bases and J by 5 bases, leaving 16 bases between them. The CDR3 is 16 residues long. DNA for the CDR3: TGCGCCAGCAGCCAAGAATACAGAGCAAGAGGGTATGGCTACACCTTC. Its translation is CASSQEYRARGYGYTF.

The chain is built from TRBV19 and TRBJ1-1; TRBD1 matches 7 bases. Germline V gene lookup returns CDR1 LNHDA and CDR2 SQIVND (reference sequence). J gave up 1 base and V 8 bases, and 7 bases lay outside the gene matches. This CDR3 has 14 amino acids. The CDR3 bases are TGTGCCAGTGACTCGGGACAGCCGAACACTGAAGCTTTCTTT. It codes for CASDSGQPNTEAFF.

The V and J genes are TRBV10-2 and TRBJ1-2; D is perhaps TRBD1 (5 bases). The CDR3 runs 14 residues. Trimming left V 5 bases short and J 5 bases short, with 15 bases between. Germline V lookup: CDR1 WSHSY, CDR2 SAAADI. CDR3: CASSPGSPPYGYTF. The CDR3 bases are TGCGCCAGCAGTCCAGGGTCCCCCCCATATGGCTACACCTTC.

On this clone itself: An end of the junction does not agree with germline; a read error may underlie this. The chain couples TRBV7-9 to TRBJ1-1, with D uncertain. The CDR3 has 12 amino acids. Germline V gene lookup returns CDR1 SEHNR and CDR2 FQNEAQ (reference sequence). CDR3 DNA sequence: TGTTCCAGCAGCTCCCTAGGAATTGAAGCTTTCTTT. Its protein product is CSSSSLGIEAFF.

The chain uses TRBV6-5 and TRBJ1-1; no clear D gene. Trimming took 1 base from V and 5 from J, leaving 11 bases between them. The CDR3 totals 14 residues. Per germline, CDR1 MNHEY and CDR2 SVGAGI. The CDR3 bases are TGTGCCAGCAGTTACTTATCGGAGCCAACTGAAGCTTTCTTT. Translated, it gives CASSYLSEPTEAFF.

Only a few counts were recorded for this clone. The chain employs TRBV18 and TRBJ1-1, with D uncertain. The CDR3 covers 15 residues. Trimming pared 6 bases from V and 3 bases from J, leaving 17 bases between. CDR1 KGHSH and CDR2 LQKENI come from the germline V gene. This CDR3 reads CASSLTSGVDTEAFF. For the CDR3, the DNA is TGTGCCAGCTCCCTAACCTCGGGTGTAGACACTGAAGCTTTCTTT.

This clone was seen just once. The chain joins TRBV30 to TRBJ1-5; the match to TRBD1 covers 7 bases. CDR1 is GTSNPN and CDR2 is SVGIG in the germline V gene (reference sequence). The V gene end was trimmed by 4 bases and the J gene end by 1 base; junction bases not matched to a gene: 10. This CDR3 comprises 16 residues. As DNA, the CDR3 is TGTGCCTGGACCTTCCCGACAGGGAAGAGCAATCAGCCCCAGCATTTT. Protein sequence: CAWTFPTGKSNQPQHF. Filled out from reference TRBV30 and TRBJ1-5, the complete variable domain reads SQTIHQWPATLVQPVGSPLSLECTVEGTSNPNLYWYRQAAGRGLQLLFYSVGIGQISSEVPQNLSASRPQDRQFILSSKKLLLSDSGFYLCAWTFPTGKSNQPQHFGDGTRLSIL.

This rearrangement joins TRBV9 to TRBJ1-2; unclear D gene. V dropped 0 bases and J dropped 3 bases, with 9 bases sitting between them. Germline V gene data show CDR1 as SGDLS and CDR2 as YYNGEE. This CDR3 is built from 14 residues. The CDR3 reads CASSVDPQHYGYTF. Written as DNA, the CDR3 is TGTGCCAGCAGCGTAGACCCACAACACTATGGCTACACCTTC. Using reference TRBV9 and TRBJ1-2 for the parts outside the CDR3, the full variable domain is DSGVTQTPKHLITATGQRVTLRCSPRSGDLSVYWYQQSLDQGLQFLIQYYNGEERAKGNILERFSAQQFPDLHSELNLSSLELGDSALYFCASSVDPQHYGYTFGSGTRLTVV.

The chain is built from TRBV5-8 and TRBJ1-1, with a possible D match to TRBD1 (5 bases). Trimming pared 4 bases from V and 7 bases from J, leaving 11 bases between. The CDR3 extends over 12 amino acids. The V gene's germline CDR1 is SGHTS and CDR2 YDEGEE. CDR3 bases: TGTGCCAGCAGCGCGGGACTTTATGAAGCTTTCTTT. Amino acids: CASSAGLYEAFF.

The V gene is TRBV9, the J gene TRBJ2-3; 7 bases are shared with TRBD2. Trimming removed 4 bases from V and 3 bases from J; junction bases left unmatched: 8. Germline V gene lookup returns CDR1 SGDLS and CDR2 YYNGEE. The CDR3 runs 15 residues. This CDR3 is CASSFGWRGTDTQYF. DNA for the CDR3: TGTGCCAGCAGCTTTGGCTGGCGGGGGACAGATACGCAGTATTTT.

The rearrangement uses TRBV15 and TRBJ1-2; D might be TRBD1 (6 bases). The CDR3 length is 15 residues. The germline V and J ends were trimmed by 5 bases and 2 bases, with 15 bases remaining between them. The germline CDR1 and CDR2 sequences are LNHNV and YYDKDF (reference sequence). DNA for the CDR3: TGTGCCACCAGCGGCCGAGTAACAGGGAACTATGGCTACACCTTC. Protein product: CATSGRVTGNYGYTF. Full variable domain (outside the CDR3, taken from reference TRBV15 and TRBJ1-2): DAMVIQNPRYQVTQFGKPVTLSCSQTLNHNVMYWYQQKSSQAPKLLFHYYDKDFNNEADTPDNFQSRRPNTSFCFLDIRSPGLGDTAMYLCATSGRVTGNYGYTFGSGTRLTVV.